The 22 T cell receptor beta chains reported below all come from one sample, sequenced in a study of T cells after yellow fever vaccination. TCRdb reanalysed the 5' RACE reads using MiXCR and keeps one entry per CDR3 protein. The sample has under 150,000 distinct CDR3 sequences; around 15% are singletons. Sequencing used CD8+ T cells sorted from PBMCs, obtained 5 days after the yellow fever booster vaccination. The receptor set was obtained from a man aged 18 to 29 who received the YFV17D yellow fever vaccine.

The chain couples TRBV28 to TRBJ2-5; D is possibly TRBD1 (6 bases). The V gene lost 4 bases and the J gene lost 2 bases, with 23 bases spanning the gap. The CDR3 has 18 residues. The germline gives CDR1 MDHEN, CDR2 SYDVKM. The CDR3 DNA follows: TGTGCCAGCAGTTCCCCTACACGACAGGCTCCTAAACAAGAGACCCAGTACTTC. This gives the protein CASSSPTRQAPKQETQYF.

This clonotype was found a few times. The CDR3 DNA reads TGTGCCAGCAGCTTAGGGGGTACAGGGGGCGGGAATGAGCAGTTCTTC. Translation gives CASSLGGTGGGNEQFF. The genes are TRBV11-2 and TRBJ2-1, with 9 bases aligning to TRBD1. The germline CDR1 and CDR2 sequences are SGHAT and FQNNGV. The CDR3 is 16 residues long. With 1 base clipped from V and 7 bases from J, the junction kept 8 bases outside the gene matches.

The table lists this clonotype with a few counts. V usage is TRBV6-2 or TRBV6-3 and J usage is TRBJ2-7; possibly TRBD2 for D (5 bases). The CDR3 contains 15 residues. Trimming cost V 0 bases and J 4 bases, with 13 bases left between them. Germline-derived CDR1 and CDR2 are MNHEY and SVGEGT. The CDR3 DNA reads as TGTGCCAGCAGTTACTCGACGGAGGCTGGATACGAGCAGTACGTC. This sequence encodes CASSYSTEAGYEQYV.

Only a few counts were recorded for this clonotype. The chain joins TRBV3-1 to TRBJ2-5, with 13 bases aligning to TRBD2. V dropped 4 bases and J dropped 4; count of bases not matched to a gene: 3. CDR1 is LGHDT and CDR2 is YNNKEL in the germline V gene (reference sequence). There are 15 residues in the CDR3. CDR3 amino acids: CASSPGLAGPETQYF. CDR3 in DNA: TGTGCCAGCAGCCCGGGACTAGCGGGGCCAGAGACCCAGTACTTC.

This clonotype showed up many times. V and J are TRBV10-3 and TRBJ1-5; no firm D call. This CDR3 has 16 amino acids. CDR1 is ENHRY and CDR2 is SYGVKD in the germline V gene. The germline V and J ends were trimmed by 8 bases and 8 bases, with 25 bases remaining between them. CDR3 protein: CAIGSPDRSRLEPQHF. In nucleotides, the CDR3 is TGTGCCATCGGAAGCCCGGACCGCTCAAGGTTGGAGCCCCAGCATTTT.

CDR3 DNA: TGTGCCACCAGTGATAGGGACACGAGACCCGGGGAGCTGTTTTTT. Its translation is CATSDRDTRPGELFF. V and J are TRBV24-1 and TRBJ2-2; maybe TRBD1 (6 bases). The CDR3 totals 15 residues. V was cut by 3 bases and J by 6 bases, with 13 bases left in between. Germline CDR1 reads KGHDR; CDR2 reads SFDVKD.

DNA of the CDR3: TGTGCCAGCAGCCACCCCCGACGGGGGGCCGCCACAGATACGCAGTATTTT. This sequence encodes CASSHPRRGAATDTQYF. V usage is TRBV7-2 and J usage is TRBJ2-3; D perhaps matches TRBD2 (7 bases). Trimming removed 5 bases at V and 2 bases at J, with 20 bases between. This CDR3 has 17 amino acids. Germline V CDR1 and CDR2: SGHTA, FQGNSA.

This clonotype appeared a few times. The chain couples TRBV3-1 to TRBJ1-4; 8 positions agree with TRBD1. The CDR3 spans 15 residues. Unmatched junction bases numbered 4, after V lost 1 base and J lost 6 bases. Germline CDR1 and CDR2: LGHDT and YNNKEL (reference sequence). CDR3 protein: CASSQARTGHEKLFF. In nucleotides, the CDR3 is TGTGCCAGCAGCCAAGCCCGGACAGGGCATGAAAAACTGTTTTTT.

The CDR3 spells CASSVSTGRRIGANVLTF. CDR3 bases: TGTGCCAGCAGCGTATCGACAGGGCGGCGGATTGGGGCCAACGTCCTGACTTTC. This chain links TRBV7-9 with TRBJ2-6, with 7 nucleotides matching TRBD1. The V gene end was trimmed by 5 bases and the J gene end by 3 bases; junction bases not matched to a gene: 13. From germline, CDR1 is SEHNR and CDR2 FQNEAQ (reference sequence). The CDR3 has 18 amino acids.

This sequence joins TRBV4-3 and TRBJ2-2, with 8 bases lining up with TRBD2. V was pared by 1 base and J by 2 bases, with 3 bases of the junction left unmatched. The CDR3 has 16 residues. Germline V gene sequence: CDR1 LGHNA, CDR2 YSLEER. As DNA, the CDR3 is TGCGCCAGCAGCCAAGGCGGGGGGAGTAACACCGGGGAGCTGTTTTTT. It specifies CASSQGGGSNTGELFF.

This clonotype was seen a handful of times. The rearrangement joins TRBV10-3 to TRBJ1-2, with D tentatively TRBD1 (6 bases). This CDR3 comprises 15 residues. Trimming stripped 3 bases from V and 4 bases from J, with 15 bases between. Germline loops: CDR1 ENHRY, CDR2 SYGVKD. This CDR3 reads CAISESTGMGYGYTF. CDR3 nucleotide sequence: TGTGCCATCAGTGAATCGACAGGAATGGGCTATGGCTACACCTTC.

The chain uses TRBV12-3 or TRBV12-4 and TRBJ1-3, with D perhaps matching TRBD1 (6 bases). The CDR3 sequence is 15 residues long. Trimming removed 4 bases from V and 8 bases from J, with 18 bases in between. The CDR3 nucleotides read TGTGCCAGCAGTTCGGACAGCTGGGGTTGGGACACCATATATTTT. Protein: CASSSDSWGWDTIYF.

This clonotype was observed a handful of times. The V and J genes are TRBV11-3 and TRBJ1-1, with TRBD1 matching 8 bases. The CDR3 has 14 residues. The germline gives CDR1 SGHNT, CDR2 YENEEA. J gave up 1 base and V 5 bases, and 3 bases lay outside the gene matches. The DNA of the CDR3 is TGTGCCAGCAGCCATCAGGGGGCGAACACTGAAGCTTTCTTT. Translation: CASSHQGANTEAFF.

The genes are TRBV9 and TRBJ2-1; no clear D gene. The CDR3 totals 16 residues. Germline CDR1 reads SGDLS; CDR2 reads YYNGEE. Trimming removed 0 bases at V and 6 bases at J, with 16 bases between. The CDR3: CASSVGGGKDLNEQFF. Here the CDR3 DNA reads TGTGCCAGCAGCGTAGGAGGTGGAAAGGATCTCAATGAGCAGTTCTTC.

CDR3 protein: CSVPGGSYNEQFF. The CDR3 nucleotides are TGCAGTGTCCCGGGGGGTTCCTACAATGAGCAGTTCTTC. This rearrangement joins TRBV20-1 to TRBJ2-1; 7 nucleotides agree with TRBD2. The germline CDR1 and CDR2 sequences are DFQATT and SNEGSKA (reference sequence). CDR3 length: 13 amino acids. The V gene end was trimmed by 7 bases and the J gene end by 1 base; junction bases not matched to a gene: 4.

The chain carries TRBV4-1 and TRBJ2-1; D possibly corresponds to TRBD1 (5 bases). Trimming pared 3 bases from V and 9 bases from J, leaving 6 bases between. The germline V gene has CDR1 MGHRA and CDR2 YSYEKL. The CDR3 contains 11 residues. The CDR3 DNA reads as TGCGCCAGCAGCCAGGACACTGAGCAGTTCTTC. This codes for CASSQDTEQFF.

This clonotype was counted between two and nine times. The CDR3 loop is CASSPAWTGGFQETQYF. The CDR3, as DNA: TGCGCCAGCAGCCCAGCCTGGACAGGGGGTTTCCAAGAGACCCAGTACTTC. The V call is TRBV5-1, the J call TRBJ2-5; TRBD1 matches 10 bases. Germline V gene sequence: CDR1 SGHRS, CDR2 YFSETQ. The CDR3 is 17 amino acids. With 4 bases clipped from V and 1 base from J, the junction kept 10 bases outside the gene matches.

This clonotype showed up just a few times. The genes are TRBV19 and TRBJ2-5; D is ambiguous. The CDR3 is 15 residues long. The V gene lost 4 bases and the J gene lost 2 bases, with 14 bases spanning the gap. The germline CDR1 and CDR2 sequences are LNHDA and SQIVND (reference sequence). CDR3: CASSRNGRAQETQYF. In DNA, the CDR3 is TGTGCCAGTAGTAGAAATGGAAGGGCTCAAGAGACCCAGTACTTC. Complete variable domain (other parts from reference TRBV19 and TRBJ2-5): DGGITQSPKYLFRKEGQNVTLSCEQNLNHDAMYWYRQDPGQGLRLIYYSQIVNDFQKGDIAEGYSVSREKKESFPLTVTSAQKNPTAFYLCASSRNGRAQETQYFGPGTRLLVL.

This clonotype came up a few times. This chain links TRBV4-2 with TRBJ2-2; 8 bases line up with TRBD1. Trimming removed 4 bases from V and 7 bases from J; junction bases left unmatched: 11. CDR1 LGHNA and CDR2 YNFKEQ come from the germline V gene. The CDR3 has 16 residues. The CDR3 protein is CASSPGQGLGGGELFF. The DNA of the CDR3 is TGTGCCAGCAGCCCCGGACAGGGCTTAGGAGGCGGGGAGCTGTTTTTT.

This clonotype has just a few counts. The rearrangement uses TRBV30 and TRBJ2-7; no firm D call. CDR3 length equals 15 residues. The V end was cut by 8 bases, the J end by 2 bases, with 22 bases between. Germline CDR1 GTSNPN, CDR2 SVGIG (reference sequence). Here the CDR3 reads CAVNDGTDHPYEQYF. CDR3 bases: TGTGCCGTAAACGATGGCACGGATCACCCCTACGAGCAGTACTTC.

This clonotype was observed a handful of times. V gene TRBV6-5 combines with J gene TRBJ1-2; D perhaps matches TRBD1 (5 bases). There are 16 residues in the CDR3. V was cut by 0 bases and J by 4 bases, with 15 bases left in between. Germline V lookup: CDR1 MNHEY, CDR2 SVGAGI. CDR3 coding DNA: TGTGCCAGCAGTTACTCACAATCGGGACGGGCCTATGGCTACACCTTC. Translated, it gives CASSYSQSGRAYGYTF.

This clonotype turned up a few times. This rearrangement joins TRBV7-6 to TRBJ2-3, with 10 bases identical to TRBD1. The V and J ends lost 4 bases and 5 bases, in that order; junction bases with no gene match: 6. This CDR3 has 15 amino acids. Germline V gives CDR1 SGHVS, CDR2 FNYEAQ. This chain's CDR3 is CASSWTGGAIDTQYF. The CDR3 DNA follows: TGTGCCAGCAGCTGGACAGGGGGAGCCATAGATACGCAGTATTTT.